This TCR beta chain was sequenced in a study of T cell responses to AZD1222 COVID-19 vaccine. V lost 3 bases, J lost 0 bases, and 15 bases lay in between. The CDR3 has 18 residues. Germline V gene data show CDR1 as LNHDA and CDR2 as SQIVND (reference sequence). Method: immunoSEQ multiplex PCR; TCRdb's copy keeps in-frame clones and lacks some. Among 95,000 to 150,000 clones listed, over 75% were seen once. The TCR originated in an adult in good health. The sequencing used peripheral blood, collected on day 0 of AZD1222 vaccination. The rearrangement links TRBV19 to TRBJ1-6; D ambiguous. This CDR3 reads CASSISGRSSSYNSPLHF. In nucleotides, the CDR3 is TGTGCCAGTAGTATCTCTGGCAGGTCGAGCTCCTATAATTCACCCCTCCACTTT.